The 6 T cell receptor beta chains given below trace back to one sample, sequenced in a study of blood T cell repertoires in COVID-19. The repertoire was sequenced with immunoSEQ multiplex PCR; TCRdb's copy has only in-frame clones and lacks some. The sample yields 300,000 to 350,000 clones, approximately 85% seen once. Source material: PBMCs or T cells enriched from blood (not recorded which). The receptors come from a man aged 25 to 40 who had recovered from COVID-19.

This clone occurred a few times. The chain carries TRBV6-4 and TRBJ2-6; possibly TRBD2 for D (5 bases). V lost 0 bases to trimming and J lost 2 bases, with 8 bases between them. Germline-derived CDR1 and CDR2 are MRHNA and SNTAGT. The CDR3 spans 16 residues. The CDR3 coding sequence is TGTGCCAGCAGTGACTCCGGGGTAACTGGGGCCAACGTCCTGACTTTC. Translation gives CASSDSGVTGANVLTF.

The CDR3: CASSSRDRGVYEQFF. Written as DNA, the CDR3 is TGCGCCAGCAGCTCGCGGGACAGGGGTGTGTATGAGCAGTTCTTC. The V call is TRBV5-1, the J call TRBJ2-1; 10 nucleotides match TRBD1. Per the germline V gene, CDR1 is SGHRS and CDR2 is YFSETQ. The length of the CDR3 is 15 residues. Germline trimming cut 3 bases from V and 8 bases from J; bases unmatched to any gene: 8.

This clone has a handful of counts. The chain employs TRBV12-3 or TRBV12-4 and TRBJ1-3; no clear D gene. The CDR3 spans 11 residues. The V end was cut by 7 bases, the J end by 3 bases, with 4 bases between. Here the CDR3 DNA reads TGTGCCAGCACCTATGGAAACACCATATATTTT. Its protein product is CASTYGNTIYF.

V and J are TRBV19 and TRBJ1-6, with D uncertain. The V end was cut by 2 bases, the J end by 7 bases, with 9 bases between. This CDR3 region has 14 residues. Germline V CDR1 and CDR2: LNHDA, SQIVND (reference sequence). The chain's CDR3 is CASSIPLPNSPLHF. As DNA, the CDR3 is TGTGCCAGTAGTATACCACTCCCGAATTCACCCCTCCACTTT.

This clone turned up a few times. The gene calls are TRBV5-1 and TRBJ1-2, with D unclear. Looked up from germline, CDR1 is SGHRS and CDR2 is YFSETQ. Trimming removed 6 bases at V and 8 bases at J, with 17 bases between. This CDR3 spans 13 amino acids. For the CDR3, the DNA is TGCGCCAGCACAATCCAAAGCGGCTTCGGCTACACCTTC. Encoded protein: CASTIQSGFGYTF.

This rearrangement joins TRBV7-9 to TRBJ2-3; D is unresolved. The V gene's germline CDR1 is SEHNR and CDR2 FQNEAQ (reference sequence). The V gene lost 5 bases and the J gene lost 3 bases, with 3 bases spanning the gap. This CDR3 has 11 amino acids. In DNA form, the CDR3 reads TGTGCCAGCAGCCAAACAGATACGCAGTATTTT. This sequence encodes CASSQTDTQYF.